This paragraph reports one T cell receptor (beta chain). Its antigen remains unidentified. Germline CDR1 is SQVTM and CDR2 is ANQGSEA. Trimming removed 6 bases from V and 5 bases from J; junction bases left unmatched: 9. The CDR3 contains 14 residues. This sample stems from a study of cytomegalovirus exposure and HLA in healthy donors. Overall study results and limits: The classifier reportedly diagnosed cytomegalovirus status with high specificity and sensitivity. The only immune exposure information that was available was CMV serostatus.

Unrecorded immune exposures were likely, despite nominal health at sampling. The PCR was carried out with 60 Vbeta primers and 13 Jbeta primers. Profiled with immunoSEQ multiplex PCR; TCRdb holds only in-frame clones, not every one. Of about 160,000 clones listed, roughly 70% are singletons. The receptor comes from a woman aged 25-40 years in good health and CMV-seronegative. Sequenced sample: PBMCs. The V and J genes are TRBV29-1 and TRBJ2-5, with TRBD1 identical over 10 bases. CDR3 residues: CSVATGGFTETQYF. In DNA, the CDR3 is TGCAGCGTCGCGACAGGGGGCTTTACTGAGACCCAGTACTTC.